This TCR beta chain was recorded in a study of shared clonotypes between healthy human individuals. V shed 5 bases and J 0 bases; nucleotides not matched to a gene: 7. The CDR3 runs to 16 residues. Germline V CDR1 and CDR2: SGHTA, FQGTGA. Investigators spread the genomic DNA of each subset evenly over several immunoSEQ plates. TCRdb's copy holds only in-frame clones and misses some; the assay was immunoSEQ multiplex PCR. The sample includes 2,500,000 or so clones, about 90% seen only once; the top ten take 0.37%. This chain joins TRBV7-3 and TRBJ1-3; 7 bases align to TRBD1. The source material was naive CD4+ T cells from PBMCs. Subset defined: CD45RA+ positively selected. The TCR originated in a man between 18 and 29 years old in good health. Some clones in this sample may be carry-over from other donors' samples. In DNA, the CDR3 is TGTGCCAGCAGCCGCCAGGACAGGCCCTCTGGAAACACCATATATTTT. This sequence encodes CASSRQDRPSGNTIYF.